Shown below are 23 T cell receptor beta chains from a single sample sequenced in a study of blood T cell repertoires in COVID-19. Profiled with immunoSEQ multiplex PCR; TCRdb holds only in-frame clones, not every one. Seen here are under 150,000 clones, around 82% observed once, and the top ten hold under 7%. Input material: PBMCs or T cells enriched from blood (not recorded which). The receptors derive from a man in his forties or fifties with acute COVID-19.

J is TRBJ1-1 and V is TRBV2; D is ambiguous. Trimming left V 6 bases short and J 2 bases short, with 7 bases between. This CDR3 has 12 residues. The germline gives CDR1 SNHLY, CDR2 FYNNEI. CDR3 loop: CASRRENTEAFF. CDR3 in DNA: TGTGCCAGCAGGCGTGAAAACACTGAAGCTTTCTTT.

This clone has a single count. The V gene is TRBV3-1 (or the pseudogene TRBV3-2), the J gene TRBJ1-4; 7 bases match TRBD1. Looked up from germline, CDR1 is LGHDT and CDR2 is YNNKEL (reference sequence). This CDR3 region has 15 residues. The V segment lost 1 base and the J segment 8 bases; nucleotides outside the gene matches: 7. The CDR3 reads CASSQVEGAGEKLFF. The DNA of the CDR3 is TGTGCCAGCAGCCAAGTGGAGGGGGCGGGAGAAAAACTGTTTTTT.

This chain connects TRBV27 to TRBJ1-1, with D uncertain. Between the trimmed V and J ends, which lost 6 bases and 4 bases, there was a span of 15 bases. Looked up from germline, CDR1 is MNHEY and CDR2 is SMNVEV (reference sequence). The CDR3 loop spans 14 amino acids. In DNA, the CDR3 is TGTGCCAGCAGCAAGAGGGTCTGGGGCACTGAAGCTTTCTTT. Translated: CASSKRVWGTEAFF.

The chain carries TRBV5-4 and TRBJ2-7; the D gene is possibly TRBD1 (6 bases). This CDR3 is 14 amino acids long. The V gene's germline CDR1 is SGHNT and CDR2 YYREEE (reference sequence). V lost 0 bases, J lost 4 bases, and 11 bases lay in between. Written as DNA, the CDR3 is TGTGCCAGCAGCTTGGGGCAGGGGTTATACGAGCAGTACTTC. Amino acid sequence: CASSLGQGLYEQYF.

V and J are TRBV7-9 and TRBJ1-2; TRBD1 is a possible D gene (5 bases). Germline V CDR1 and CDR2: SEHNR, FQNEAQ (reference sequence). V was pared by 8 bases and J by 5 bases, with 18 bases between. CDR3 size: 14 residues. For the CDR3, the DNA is TGTGCCAGCGGAAGGGGCCTCGATAGTTATGGCTACACCTTC. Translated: CASGRGLDSYGYTF.

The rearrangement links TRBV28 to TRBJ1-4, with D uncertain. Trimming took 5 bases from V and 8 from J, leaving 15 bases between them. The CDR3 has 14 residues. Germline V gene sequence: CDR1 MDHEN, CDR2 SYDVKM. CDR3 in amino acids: CASSQPAGREKLFF. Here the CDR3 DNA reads TGTGCCAGCAGTCAGCCCGCGGGTCGGGAAAAACTGTTTTTT.

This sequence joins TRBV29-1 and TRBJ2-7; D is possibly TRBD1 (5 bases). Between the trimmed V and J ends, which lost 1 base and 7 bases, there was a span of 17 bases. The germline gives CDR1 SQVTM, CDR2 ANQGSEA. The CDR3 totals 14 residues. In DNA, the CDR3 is TGCAGCGTTGAAGTAGGGGCCGCAGGTGGGGAGCAGTACTTC. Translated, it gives CSVEVGAAGGEQYF.

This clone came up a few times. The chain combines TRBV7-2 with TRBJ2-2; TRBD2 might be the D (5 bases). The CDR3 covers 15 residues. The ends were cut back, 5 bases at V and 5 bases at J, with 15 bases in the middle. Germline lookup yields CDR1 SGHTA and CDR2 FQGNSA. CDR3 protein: CASSPGNSVTGELFF. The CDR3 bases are TGTGCCAGCAGCCCCGGAAATAGCGTAACCGGGGAGCTGTTTTTT. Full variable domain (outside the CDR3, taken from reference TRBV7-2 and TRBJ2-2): GAGVSQSPSNKVTEKGKDVELRCDPISGHTALYWYRQSLGQGLEFLIYFQGNSAPDKSGLPSDRFSAERTGGSVSTLTIQRTQQEDSAVYLCASSPGNSVTGELFFGEGSRLTVL.

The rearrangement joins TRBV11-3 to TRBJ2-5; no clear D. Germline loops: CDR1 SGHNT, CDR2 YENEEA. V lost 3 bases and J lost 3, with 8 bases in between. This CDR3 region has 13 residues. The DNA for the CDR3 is TGTGCCAGCAGCTTGGCGGCAGAAGAGACCCAGTACTTC. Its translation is CASSLAAEETQYF.

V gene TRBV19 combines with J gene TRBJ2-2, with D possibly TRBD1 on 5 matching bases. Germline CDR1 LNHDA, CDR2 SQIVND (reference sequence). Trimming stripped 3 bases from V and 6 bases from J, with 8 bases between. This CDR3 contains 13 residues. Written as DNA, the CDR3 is TGTGCCAGTAGTATTGGGGCGGCCGGGGAGCTGTTTTTT. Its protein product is CASSIGAAGELFF.

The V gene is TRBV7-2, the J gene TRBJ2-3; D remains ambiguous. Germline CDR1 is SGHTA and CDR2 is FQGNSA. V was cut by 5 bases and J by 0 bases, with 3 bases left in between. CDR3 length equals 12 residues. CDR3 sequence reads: CASSTSTDTQYF. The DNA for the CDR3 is TGTGCCAGCAGCACTAGCACAGATACGCAGTATTTT.

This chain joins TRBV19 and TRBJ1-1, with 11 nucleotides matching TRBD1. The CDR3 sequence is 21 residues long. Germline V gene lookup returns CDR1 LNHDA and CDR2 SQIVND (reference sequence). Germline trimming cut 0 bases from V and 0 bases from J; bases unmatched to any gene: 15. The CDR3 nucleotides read TGTGCCAGTAGTATAGATCTAACCGCCGGGACAGGGGGTCGATTGAACACTGAAGCTTTCTTT. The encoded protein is CASSIDLTAGTGGRLNTEAFF.

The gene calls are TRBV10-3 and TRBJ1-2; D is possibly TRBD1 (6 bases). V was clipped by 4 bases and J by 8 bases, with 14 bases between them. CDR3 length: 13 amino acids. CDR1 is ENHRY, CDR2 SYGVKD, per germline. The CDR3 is CAISVSGAGGYTF. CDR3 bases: TGTGCCATCAGTGTCTCAGGGGCAGGAGGCTACACCTTC.

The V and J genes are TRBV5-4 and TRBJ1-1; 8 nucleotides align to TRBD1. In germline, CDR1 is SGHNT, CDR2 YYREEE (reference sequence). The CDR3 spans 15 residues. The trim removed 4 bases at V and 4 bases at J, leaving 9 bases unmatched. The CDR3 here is CASSVTDRVGTEAFF. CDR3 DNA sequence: TGTGCCAGCAGCGTAACGGACAGGGTGGGCACTGAAGCTTTCTTT.

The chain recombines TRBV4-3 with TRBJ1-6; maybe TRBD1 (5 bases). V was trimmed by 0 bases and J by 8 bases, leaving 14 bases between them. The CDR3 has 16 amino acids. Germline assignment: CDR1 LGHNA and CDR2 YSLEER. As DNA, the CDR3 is TGCGCCAGCAGCCAAGACCATCGCAGGGTGGATTCACCCCTCCACTTT. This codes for CASSQDHRRVDSPLHF.

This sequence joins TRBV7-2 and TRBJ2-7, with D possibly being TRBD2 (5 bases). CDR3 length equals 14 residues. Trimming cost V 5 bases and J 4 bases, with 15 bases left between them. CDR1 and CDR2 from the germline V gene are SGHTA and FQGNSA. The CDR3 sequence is CASSQSGVTYEQYF. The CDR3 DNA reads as TGTGCCAGCAGCCAAAGCGGAGTCACTTACGAGCAGTACTTC.

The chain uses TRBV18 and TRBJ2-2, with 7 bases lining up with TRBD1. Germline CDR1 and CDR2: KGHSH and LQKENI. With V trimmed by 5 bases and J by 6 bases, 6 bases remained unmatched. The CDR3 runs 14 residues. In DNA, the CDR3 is TGTGCCAGCTCAAGACAGGGTTTAGCCGGGGAGCTGTTTTTT. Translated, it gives CASSRQGLAGELFF.

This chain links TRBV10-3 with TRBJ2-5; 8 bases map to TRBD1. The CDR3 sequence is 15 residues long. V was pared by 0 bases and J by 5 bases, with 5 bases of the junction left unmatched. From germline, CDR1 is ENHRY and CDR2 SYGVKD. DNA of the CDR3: TGTGCCATCAGTGAGTCGACAGGGGAGTCGGAGACCCAGTACTTC. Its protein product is CAISESTGESETQYF.

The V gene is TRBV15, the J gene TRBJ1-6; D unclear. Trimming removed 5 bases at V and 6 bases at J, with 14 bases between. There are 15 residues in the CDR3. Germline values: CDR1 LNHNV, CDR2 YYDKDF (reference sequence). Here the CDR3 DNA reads TGTGCCACCAGCTTACGACGGACTGGTAATTCACCCCTCCACTTT. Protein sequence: CATSLRRTGNSPLHF.

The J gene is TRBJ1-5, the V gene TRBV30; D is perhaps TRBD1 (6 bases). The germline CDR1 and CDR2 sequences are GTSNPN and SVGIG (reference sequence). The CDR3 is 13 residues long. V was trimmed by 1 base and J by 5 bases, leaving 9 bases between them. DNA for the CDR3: TGTGCCTGGAGTGGGGCAGGGGATCAGCCCCAGCATTTT. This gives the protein CAWSGAGDQPQHF.

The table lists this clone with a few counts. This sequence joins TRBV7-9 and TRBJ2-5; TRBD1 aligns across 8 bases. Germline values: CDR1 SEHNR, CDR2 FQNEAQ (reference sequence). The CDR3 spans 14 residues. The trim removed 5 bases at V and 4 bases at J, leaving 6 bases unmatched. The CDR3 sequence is CASSPRGQAETQYF. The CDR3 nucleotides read TGTGCCAGCAGCCCCAGGGGGCAAGCAGAGACCCAGTACTTC.

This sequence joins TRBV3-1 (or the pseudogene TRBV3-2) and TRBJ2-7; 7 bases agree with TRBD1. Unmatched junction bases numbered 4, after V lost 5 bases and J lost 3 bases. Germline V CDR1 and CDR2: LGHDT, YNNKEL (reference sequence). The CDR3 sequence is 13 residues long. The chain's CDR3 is CASSGDRYYEQYF. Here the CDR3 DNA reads TGTGCCAGCAGCGGGGACAGATACTACGAGCAGTACTTC.

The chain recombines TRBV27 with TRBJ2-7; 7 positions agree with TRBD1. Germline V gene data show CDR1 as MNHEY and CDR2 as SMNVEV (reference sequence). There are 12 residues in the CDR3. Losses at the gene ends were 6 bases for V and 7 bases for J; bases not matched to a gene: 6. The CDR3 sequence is CASSTGVGEQYF. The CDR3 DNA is TGTGCCAGCAGCACAGGGGTGGGAGAGCAGTACTTC.